A selection of T cell receptor beta chains follows, all from one sample in a study of T cell changes during pregnancy in multiple sclerosis. Measured with immunoSEQ multiplex PCR; TCRdb has only the in-frame clones, and not every one. The top ten clones hold roughly 1% of a sample with more than 65,000 clones, about 93% of them seen once. The sample here was peripheral blood, taken in the first trimester of pregnancy. All receptors derive from a female donor with multiple sclerosis, enrolled in a pregnancy study. Both conserved end residues are part of each CDR3. Each record gives: D gene, clone size, J gene, V gene, CDR3 length, CDR3 DNA, CDR3 protein. A D gene is named only where the DNA matches it firmly. The size field is filled for only some rows; it gives once, few, many or a size class.

d_gene: TRBD1
abundance: few
j_gene: TRBJ1-1
v_gene: TRBV11-1
len: 13
CDR3nt: TGTGCCAGCAAGGTGGACAGGGACACTGAAGCTTTCTTT
CDR3aa: CASKVDRDTEAFF

d_gene: NA
abundance: NA
j_gene: TRBJ1-2
v_gene: TRBV10-3
len: 13
CDR3nt: TGTGCCATCCGGGTCCAAAGGAACTATGGCTACACCTTC
CDR3aa: CAIRVQRNYGYTF

d_gene: NA
abundance: NA
j_gene: TRBJ2-4
v_gene: TRBV27
len: 14
CDR3nt: TGTGCCAGCAGTCCCGCAGGTTTATCCAACATTCAGTACTTC
CDR3aa: CASSPAGLSNIQYF

d_gene: TRBD2
abundance: NA
j_gene: TRBJ2-5
v_gene: TRBV28
len: 16
CDR3nt: TGTGCCAGCAGTTTCCCCGGACTAGCGGGAGAAGAGACCCAGTACTTC
CDR3aa: CASSFPGLAGEETQYF

d_gene: NA
abundance: NA
j_gene: TRBJ2-7
v_gene: TRBV6-1
len: 10
CDR3nt: TGTGCCAGCGGCTCTTACGAGCAGTACTTC
CDR3aa: CASGSYEQYF

d_gene: TRBD2
abundance: NA
j_gene: TRBJ2-1
v_gene: TRBV5-1
len: 17
CDR3nt: TGCGCCAGCAGCGCCGTCACCGGGACTAGCGGGTTAAATGAGCAGTTCTTC
CDR3aa: CASSAVTGTSGLNEQFF

d_gene: NA
abundance: NA
j_gene: TRBJ1-1
v_gene: TRBV29-1
len: 12
CDR3nt: TGCAGCGTTAGAGGGATGAACACTGAAGCTTTCTTT
CDR3aa: CSVRGMNTEAFF

d_gene: NA
abundance: NA
j_gene: TRBJ2-7
v_gene: TRBV25-1
len: 17
CDR3nt: TGTGCCAGCAGTGAATCCCCCTCGGCAGGGGTAGGCTACGAGCAGTACTTC
CDR3aa: CASSESPSAGVGYEQYF

d_gene: NA
abundance: NA
j_gene: TRBJ1-1
v_gene: TRBV19
len: 13
CDR3nt: TGTGCCAGTAGTATGGGGGGGGGTACTGAAGCTTTCTTT
CDR3aa: CASSMGGGTEAFF

d_gene: NA
abundance: once
j_gene: TRBJ2-2
v_gene: TRBV9
len: 17
CDR3nt: TGTGCCAGCAGCGTAGCTTCGACAGCCTGGAGCACCGGGGAGCTGTTTTTT
CDR3aa: CASSVASTAWSTGELFF

d_gene: NA
abundance: once
j_gene: TRBJ1-2
v_gene: TRBV14
len: 13
CDR3nt: TGTGCCAGCAGCCAAGGGCGGGGCTATGGCTACACCTTC
CDR3aa: CASSQGRGYGYTF

d_gene: NA
abundance: few
j_gene: TRBJ1-2
v_gene: TRBV2
len: 13
CDR3nt: TGTGCCGCCCCGAGGTCTACCGGGAATGGCTACACCTTC
CDR3aa: CAAPRSTGNGYTF

d_gene: NA
abundance: NA
j_gene: TRBJ1-5
v_gene: TRBV2
len: 15
CDR3nt: TGTGCCAGCAGTGACGGACAGACTAGCAATCAGCCCCAGCATTTT
CDR3aa: CASSDGQTSNQPQHF

d_gene: NA
abundance: NA
j_gene: TRBJ2-4
v_gene: TRBV4-1
len: 14
CDR3nt: TGCGCCAGCAGCCAGGGAGGTCTTAAAAACATTCAGTACTTC
CDR3aa: CASSQGGLKNIQYF

d_gene: NA
abundance: NA
j_gene: TRBJ1-5
v_gene: TRBV18
len: 15
CDR3nt: TGTGCCAGCTCACCTCTCGGACAGCTAAATCAGCCCCAGCATTTT
CDR3aa: CASSPLGQLNQPQHF

d_gene: TRBD2
abundance: NA
j_gene: TRBJ2-1
v_gene: TRBV2
len: 15
CDR3nt: TGTGCCAGCGTAAGACTAGCGGGGTCCTACAATGAGCAGTTCTTC
CDR3aa: CASVRLAGSYNEQFF

d_gene: TRBD1
abundance: medium-sized
j_gene: TRBJ1-2
v_gene: TRBV27
len: 14
CDR3nt: TGTGCCAGCAGTTTACAGGGGGCTAACTATGGCTACACCTTC
CDR3aa: CASSLQGANYGYTF

d_gene: TRBD1
abundance: NA
j_gene: TRBJ2-7
v_gene: TRBV2
len: 15
CDR3nt: TGTGCCAGCAGCGAGGGACAGGGCCTTTCCTACGAGCAGTACTTC
CDR3aa: CASSEGQGLSYEQYF

d_gene: NA
abundance: NA
j_gene: TRBJ2-7
v_gene: TRBV29-1
len: 12
CDR3nt: TGCAGCGTCAAGCCGAGCTCCTACGAGCAGTACTTC
CDR3aa: CSVKPSSYEQYF

d_gene: NA
abundance: NA
j_gene: TRBJ1-1
v_gene: TRBV20-1
len: 11
CDR3nt: TGCAGTGCTCAGATGAACACTGAAGCTTTCTTT
CDR3aa: CSAQMNTEAFF

d_gene: NA
abundance: NA
j_gene: TRBJ2-6
v_gene: TRBV5-4
len: 15
CDR3nt: TGTGCCAGCAGCTTGGGGGGGGCTGGGGCCAACGTCCTGACTTTC
CDR3aa: CASSLGGAGANVLTF

d_gene: NA
abundance: NA
j_gene: TRBJ2-5
v_gene: TRBV15
len: 14
CDR3nt: TGTGCCACCAGCAGAGATCAGGGTTTGGAGACCCAGTACTTC
CDR3aa: CATSRDQGLETQYF

d_gene: TRBD1
abundance: once
j_gene: TRBJ1-1
v_gene: TRBV2
len: 13
CDR3nt: TGTGCCAGCAGAGGACAGGGTGGGACTGAAGCTTTCTTT
CDR3aa: CASRGQGGTEAFF

d_gene: NA
abundance: NA
j_gene: TRBJ1-1
v_gene: TRBV20-1
len: 11
CDR3nt: TGCAGTGGTACACCCAACGCTGAAGCTTTCTTT
CDR3aa: CSGTPNAEAFF

d_gene: NA
abundance: NA
j_gene: TRBJ2-5
v_gene: TRBV11-2
len: 13
CDR3nt: TGTGCCAGCAGCTCCTGGTTAGCGGAGACCCAGTACTTC
CDR3aa: CASSSWLAETQYF

d_gene: NA
abundance: NA
j_gene: TRBJ1-6
v_gene: TRBV19
len: 16
CDR3nt: TGTGCCAGTACCTCCCGGCCCTCTCCAGGGAATTCACCCCTCCACTTT
CDR3aa: CASTSRPSPGNSPLHF

d_gene: NA
abundance: NA
j_gene: TRBJ2-6
v_gene: TRBV5-1
len: 17
CDR3nt: TGCGCCAGCAGCTTGGCTTTGGGGGCTGCTGGGGCCAACGTCCTGACTTTC
CDR3aa: CASSLALGAAGANVLTF

d_gene: NA
abundance: NA
j_gene: TRBJ1-2
v_gene: TRBV2
len: 12
CDR3nt: TGTGCCAGCAGTTCAGGTGATAAGGTGTACACCTTC
CDR3aa: CASSSGDKVYTF

d_gene: TRBD1
abundance: NA
j_gene: TRBJ1-5
v_gene: TRBV27
len: 14
CDR3nt: TGTGCCAGCAGTCAAACAGGGGGCTCTCAGCCCCAGCATTTT
CDR3aa: CASSQTGGSQPQHF

d_gene: TRBD2
abundance: NA
j_gene: TRBJ2-1
v_gene: TRBV10-2
len: 15
CDR3nt: TGCGCCAGCATGGACGGGAGGACTTCCTACAATGAGCAGTTCTTC
CDR3aa: CASMDGRTSYNEQFF

d_gene: NA
abundance: NA
j_gene: TRBJ2-5
v_gene: TRBV5-5
len: 12
CDR3nt: TGTGCCAGCAGCTTGGTTTCCGGGACCCAGTACTTC
CDR3aa: CASSLVSGTQYF

d_gene: TRBD1
abundance: NA
j_gene: TRBJ2-2
v_gene: TRBV2
len: 16
CDR3nt: TGTGCCAGCAGTGGACGACAGGGAACGAACACCGGGGAGCTGTTTTTT
CDR3aa: CASSGRQGTNTGELFF

d_gene: NA
abundance: NA
j_gene: TRBJ2-1
v_gene: TRBV2
len: 15
CDR3nt: TGTGCCAGCAGTGTATCGGGGACTTGGGGCGATGAGCAGTTCTTC
CDR3aa: CASSVSGTWGDEQFF

d_gene: NA
abundance: NA
j_gene: TRBJ1-2
v_gene: TRBV5-1
len: 15
CDR3nt: TGCGCCAGCAGCCAGGGCTACAAAATAAACTATGGCTACACCTTC
CDR3aa: CASSQGYKINYGYTF

d_gene: TRBD1
abundance: NA
j_gene: TRBJ1-1
v_gene: TRBV27
len: 16
CDR3nt: TGTGCCAGCAGTGGACAGGGGGTAAGGGTGAACACTGAAGCTTTCTTT
CDR3aa: CASSGQGVRVNTEAFF

d_gene: NA
abundance: NA
j_gene: TRBJ2-7
v_gene: TRBV15
len: 14
CDR3nt: TGTGCCACCAGCAGAGAAGTAGGGAGCTACGAGCAGTACTTC
CDR3aa: CATSREVGSYEQYF

d_gene: TRBD2
abundance: NA
j_gene: TRBJ2-3
v_gene: TRBV10-3
len: 19
CDR3nt: TGTGCCATCAGGGGGACTAGCGGGAGTAATGATCGGGGCACAGATACGCAGTATTTT
CDR3aa: CAIRGTSGSNDRGTDTQYF

d_gene: NA
abundance: few
j_gene: TRBJ1-1
v_gene: TRBV7-2
len: 13
CDR3nt: TGTGCCAGCAGCTCCAGGGGCAGGGTTGAAGCTTTCTTT
CDR3aa: CASSSRGRVEAFF

d_gene: TRBD2
abundance: once
j_gene: TRBJ2-1
v_gene: TRBV18
len: 15
CDR3nt: TGTGCCAGCTCACCAGTAGCGGGAGGGCGAAATGAGCAGTTCTTC
CDR3aa: CASSPVAGGRNEQFF

d_gene: NA
abundance: NA
j_gene: TRBJ2-2
v_gene: TRBV7-2
len: 18
CDR3nt: TGTGCCAGCAGCCCTCCCGGCGGGGACTTCCTTTTCACCGGGGAGCTGTTTTTT
CDR3aa: CASSPPGGDFLFTGELFF

d_gene: NA
abundance: NA
j_gene: TRBJ2-5
v_gene: TRBV30
len: 14
CDR3nt: TGTGCCTGGAGTGGTTTACAGGATGCCGAGACCCAGTACTTC
CDR3aa: CAWSGLQDAETQYF

d_gene: NA
abundance: NA
j_gene: TRBJ1-2
v_gene: TRBV10-1
len: 12
CDR3nt: TGCGCCAGCAGTGAGTCGGTGGTACGGGTCCTCTTC
CDR3aa: CASSESVVRVLF

d_gene: NA
abundance: NA
j_gene: TRBJ2-7
v_gene: TRBV7-9
len: 15
CDR3nt: TGTGCCAGCAGCTTAGCTTCGCGGGTCGCCTACGAGCAGTACTTC
CDR3aa: CASSLASRVAYEQYF

d_gene: NA
abundance: NA
j_gene: TRBJ2-5
v_gene: TRBV27
len: 14
CDR3nt: TGTGCCAGCAGTTCCCGGGGGAGTCAAGAGACCCAGTACTTC
CDR3aa: CASSSRGSQETQYF

d_gene: NA
abundance: NA
j_gene: TRBJ2-7
v_gene: TRBV11-2
len: 15
CDR3nt: TGTGCCAGCAGCTTAGAGTTGCAGGGCGGCTACGAGCAGTACTTC
CDR3aa: CASSLELQGGYEQYF

d_gene: TRBD2
abundance: NA
j_gene: TRBJ2-3
v_gene: TRBV7-3
len: 14
CDR3nt: TGTGCCGGGACTAGCGGGAGTCTGACAGATACGCAGTATTTT
CDR3aa: CAGTSGSLTDTQYF

d_gene: TRBD1
abundance: NA
j_gene: TRBJ1-1
v_gene: TRBV7-9
len: 17
CDR3nt: TGTGCCAGCAGCTCATGGACAGGGGGCTACGAGAGTCCCCGGGCTTTCTTT
CDR3aa: CASSSWTGGYESPRAFF

d_gene: NA
abundance: NA
j_gene: TRBJ2-3
v_gene: TRBV6-5
len: 14
CDR3nt: TGTGCCAGCAGTTACAGATCGCGGGGAGATACGCAGTATTTT
CDR3aa: CASSYRSRGDTQYF

d_gene: TRBD2
abundance: once
j_gene: TRBJ2-3
v_gene: TRBV6-1
len: 15
CDR3nt: TGTGCCAGCGTTACTAGCGGGAGGGCAGGGGATACGCAGTATTTT
CDR3aa: CASVTSGRAGDTQYF

d_gene: TRBD1
abundance: NA
j_gene: TRBJ2-4
v_gene: TRBV6-1
len: 16
CDR3nt: TGTGCCAGCAGTGAGAGGGGGCAGGGGATTGGAAACATTCAGTACTTC
CDR3aa: CASSERGQGIGNIQYF